The text below deals with one TCR beta chain. The data are from a study of PD-L1 blockade in urothelial cancer. TCRdb's table, derived via immunoSEQ multiplex PCR, lists solely in-frame clones and lacks some. Here the sample spans about 95,000 clones, 87% being singletons. Specified time point: pretreatment peripheral blood. Between the trimmed V and J ends, which lost 5 bases and 0 bases, there was a span of 11 bases. CDR1 is SGHVS and CDR2 is FQNEAQ in the germline V gene. The CDR3 is 15 residues long. The source was PBMCs, collected around atezolizumab (anti-PD-L1) treatment. V usage is TRBV7-8 and J usage is TRBJ1-5; D gene ambiguous. The sequence came from a man aged 60-69 years with urothelial cancer. The CDR3 is CASSLGSGSNQPQHF. The CDR3 DNA sequence: TGTGCCAGCAGCCTCGGCTCAGGTAGCAATCAGCCCCAGCATTTT.